One sample yielded the 25 T cell receptor beta chains listed below, sequenced in a study of cytomegalovirus exposure and HLA in healthy donors. Primers included in the PCR were 60 Vbeta and 13 Jbeta primers. The table came from immunoSEQ multiplex PCR; TCRdb's copy has only in-frame clones and leaves some out. Its clone listing holds 110,000 to 150,000 clones. Input material: PBMCs. The receptors here all came from a woman in her late teens or twenties in good health and CMV-seronegative.

The rearrangement links TRBV19 to TRBJ2-3; TRBD2 matches 11 bases. The CDR3 runs to 15 residues. Losses at the gene ends were 4 bases for V and 1 base for J; bases not matched to a gene: 1. Germline CDR1 and CDR2: LNHDA and SQIVND (reference sequence). Here the CDR3 reads CASSTTSGGTDTQYF. As DNA, the CDR3 is TGTGCCAGTAGTACGACTAGCGGGGGCACAGATACGCAGTATTTT.

The V and J genes are TRBV11-2 and TRBJ2-3; no reliable D call. Germline CDR1 and CDR2: SGHAT and FQNNGV. V lost 2 bases and J 6 bases, leaving 6 bases between the germline ends. CDR3 size: 12 residues. The DNA for the CDR3 is TGTGCCAGCAGCTTAAGGCGGGATACGCAGTATTTT. Translation: CASSLRRDTQYF.

The chain uses TRBV7-4 and TRBJ1-4; 9 bases are a match to TRBD1. With 2 bases clipped from V and 4 bases from J, the junction kept 8 bases outside the gene matches. The length of the CDR3 is 17 residues. The germline CDR1 and CDR2 sequences are SGHVT and SQSDAQ. The CDR3 here is CASSLQDRGVFNEKLFF. The CDR3 nucleotides read TGTGCCAGCAGCTTACAGGACAGGGGAGTTTTTAATGAAAAACTGTTTTTT.

V and J are TRBV19 and TRBJ2-3; TRBD2 is a possible D gene (6 bases). In germline, CDR1 is LNHDA, CDR2 SQIVND (reference sequence). The CDR3 contains 16 residues. The V end lost 5 bases, the J end lost 4 bases, and 19 bases lay between the germline ends. The CDR3, as DNA: TGTGCCAGTAGTTCCTACCGGGACTTCGGCCCAGATACGCAGTATTTT. It is translated as CASSSYRDFGPDTQYF.

This rearrangement joins TRBV6-1 to TRBJ2-7; TRBD2 matches 7 bases. The V gene's germline CDR1 is MNHNS and CDR2 SASEGT. The CDR3 covers 13 residues. With V trimmed by 8 bases and J by 3 bases, 7 bases remained unmatched. The CDR3 nucleotides are TGTGCCAGCCAGCGGGAAGGAAGCTACGAGCAGTACTTC. It encodes CASQREGSYEQYF.

The rearrangement uses TRBV5-1 and TRBJ2-2, with D perhaps matching TRBD2 (6 bases). The ends were cut back, 6 bases at V and 4 bases at J, with 16 bases in the middle. Germline V gives CDR1 SGHRS, CDR2 YFSETQ. CDR3 length: 15 residues. The CDR3 DNA is TGCGCCAGCACCCGGGAGCCCTCGGGCACCGGGGAGCTGTTTTTT. Protein: CASTREPSGTGELFF.

The genes are TRBV10-1 and TRBJ1-6, with D perhaps TRBD1 (6 bases). Germline V CDR1 and CDR2: WNHNN, SYGVQD (reference sequence). The CDR3 consists of 16 residues. V lost 2 bases to trimming and J lost 9 bases, with 17 bases between them. The CDR3 is CASSETGTSRSSPLHF. CDR3 bases: TGCGCCAGCAGTGAGACCGGGACAAGTAGGAGTTCACCCCTCCACTTT.

The chain recombines TRBV30 with TRBJ2-1, with a tentative D call TRBD2 (5 bases). V lost 3 bases and J lost 2, with 17 bases in between. CDR3 length: 16 residues. The germline gives CDR1 GTSNPN, CDR2 SVGIG (reference sequence). CDR3: CAWRAGLPLAYNEQFF. CDR3 DNA: TGTGCCTGGAGGGCTGGACTTCCCCTTGCCTACAATGAGCAGTTCTTC. Combining the CDR3 with reference TRBV30 and TRBJ2-1 gives the whole variable domain SQTIHQWPATLVQPVGSPLSLECTVEGTSNPNLYWYRQAAGRGLQLLFYSVGIGQISSEVPQNLSASRPQDRQFILSSKKLLLSDSGFYLCAWRAGLPLAYNEQFFGPGTRLTVL.

The V gene is TRBV9, the J gene TRBJ2-3, with a tentative D call TRBD2 (6 bases). V was pared by 1 base and J by 4 bases, with 16 bases between. Germline assignment: CDR1 SGDLS and CDR2 YYNGEE. The CDR3 consists of 16 residues. CDR3 DNA: TGTGCCAGCAGCGTAATGGGGACTTCGGGGTCAGATACGCAGTATTTT. Encoded protein: CASSVMGTSGSDTQYF.

The genes are TRBV10-2 and TRBJ2-2; 10 bases match TRBD2. Germline lookup yields CDR1 WSHSY and CDR2 SAAADI. This CDR3 region has 16 residues. The CDR3: CATPPLAGENTGELFF. The CDR3 DNA reads TGCGCTACCCCACCCCTAGCGGGAGAAAACACCGGGGAGCTGTTTTTT.

The chain combines TRBV5-6 with TRBJ1-2; no firm D call. Deletions cut 4 bases from V and 5 bases from J, with 24 bases between. CDR3 length equals 17 residues. The germline gives CDR1 SGHDT, CDR2 YYEEEE. The CDR3 spells CASSQIYVGVRGYGYTF. As DNA, the CDR3 is TGTGCCAGCAGCCAAATTTACGTAGGAGTTCGCGGGTATGGCTACACCTTC.

V is TRBV7-3 and J is TRBJ1-2; the match to TRBD1 covers 9 bases. The CDR3 contains 13 residues. With V trimmed by 5 bases and J by 7 bases, 5 bases remained unmatched. Germline-derived CDR1 and CDR2 are SGHTA and FQGTGA. The CDR3 sequence: CASSTGTGLGYTF. CDR3 sequence (DNA): TGTGCCAGCAGCACAGGGACAGGGCTTGGCTACACCTTC. Together with reference TRBV7-3 and TRBJ1-2, the CDR3 gives the full variable domain: GAGVSQTPSNKVTEKGKYVELRCDPISGHTALYWYRQSLGQGPEFLIYFQGTGAADDSGLPNDRFFAVRPEGSVSTLKIQRTERGDSAVYLCASSTGTGLGYTFGSGTRLTVV.

V usage is TRBV6-1 and J usage is TRBJ1-2; D possibly corresponds to TRBD1 (5 bases). V was trimmed by 3 bases and J by 5 bases, leaving 7 bases between them. This CDR3 has 12 amino acids. CDR1 and CDR2 (germline): MNHNS, SASEGT. This CDR3 reads CASSDRTYGYTF. DNA of the CDR3: TGTGCCAGCAGTGACAGGACATATGGCTACACCTTC.

This sequence joins TRBV13 and TRBJ2-3; 12 bases agree with TRBD2. Germline values: CDR1 PRHDT, CDR2 FYEKMQ (reference sequence). The CDR3 has 20 residues. V shed 2 bases, J shed 5 bases, and the junction held 17 bases outside the gene matches. The DNA for the CDR3 is TGTGCCAGCAGCTTACACCCTGTGAGGGCTAGCGGGAGGGCCGGAGATACGCAGTATTTT. Its translation is CASSLHPVRASGRAGDTQYF.

CDR3 amino acids: CASSSAGGTGELFF. As DNA, the CDR3 is TGTGCCAGCAGTTCCGCGGGAGGTACCGGGGAGCTGTTTTTT. The chain joins TRBV27 to TRBJ2-2, with TRBD2 matching 8 bases. After removal of 4 bases from V and 5 bases from J, the junction contained 3 bases not matched to a gene. This CDR3 region has 14 residues. Germline lookup yields CDR1 MNHEY and CDR2 SMNVEV (reference sequence).

The V gene is TRBV29-1, the J gene TRBJ1-1; D not resolved. Germline values: CDR1 SQVTM, CDR2 ANQGSEA. The CDR3 runs to 10 residues. V was clipped by 4 bases and J by 7 bases, with 7 bases between them. DNA of the CDR3: TGCAGCGTTGGGTCAGGTGAAGCTTTCTTT. As protein: CSVGSGEAFF. Full variable domain (rest looked up from reference TRBV29-1 and TRBJ1-1): SAVISQKPSRDICQRGTSLTIQCQVDSQVTMMFWYRQQPGQSLTLIATANQGSEATYESGFVIDKFPISRPNLTFSTLTVSNMSPEDSSIYLCSVGSGEAFFGQGTRLTVV.

V gene TRBV29-1 combines with J gene TRBJ1-3; the D gene is possibly TRBD1 (5 bases). CDR3 length: 15 residues. Looked up from germline, CDR1 is SQVTM and CDR2 is ANQGSEA. The V end lost 6 bases, the J end lost 0 bases, and 15 bases lay between the germline ends. DNA for the CDR3: TGCAGCGTGATGGGCGACAGTAGCTCTGGAAACACCATATATTTT. It specifies CSVMGDSSSGNTIYF.

The V and J genes are TRBV10-3 and TRBJ2-1, with 10 bases aligning to TRBD2. Germline-derived CDR1 and CDR2 are ENHRY and SYGVKD. The CDR3 runs to 15 residues. With V trimmed by 3 bases and J by 8 bases, 7 bases remained unmatched. The CDR3 DNA reads as TGTGCCATCAGTGATTCCACTAGCGGGATTTATGAGCAGTTCTTC. It specifies CAISDSTSGIYEQFF.

This chain uses TRBV4-1 with TRBJ1-1; D gene uncertain. CDR3 length: 14 amino acids. Germline CDR1 MGHRA, CDR2 YSYEKL. V was cut by 1 base and J by 1 base, with 7 bases left in between. Here the CDR3 reads CASSQAYGNTEAFF. Written as DNA, the CDR3 is TGCGCCAGCAGCCAAGCGTACGGGAACACTGAAGCTTTCTTT.

The chain recombines TRBV6-5 with TRBJ2-1; 8 bases match TRBD1. This CDR3 region has 15 residues. Trimming at V came to 2 bases and at J to 7 bases, leaving 7 bases not matched to a gene. From germline, CDR1 is MNHEY and CDR2 SVGAGI. The CDR3 protein is CASSYDRGYVNEQFF. CDR3 sequence (DNA): TGTGCCAGCAGTTACGACAGGGGCTACGTAAATGAGCAGTTCTTC.

The CDR3 sequence: CSVETGGNQPQHF. In DNA, the CDR3 is TGCAGCGTTGAAACAGGGGGGAATCAGCCCCAGCATTTT. The chain employs TRBV29-1 and TRBJ1-5; 8 bases fit TRBD1. Germline lookup yields CDR1 SQVTM and CDR2 ANQGSEA. The CDR3 is made up of 13 amino acids. J gave up 4 bases and V 2 bases, and 1 base lay outside the gene matches.

The chain uses TRBV18 and TRBJ2-5, with 10 bases aligning to TRBD2. This CDR3 is 15 amino acids long. Trimming took 3 bases from V and 3 from J; bases not matched to a gene: 4. CDR1 KGHSH and CDR2 LQKENI come from the germline V gene. CDR3 coding DNA: TGTGCCAGCTCACCGTATGGGACTAGCGAAGAGACCCAGTACTTC. Translating gives CASSPYGTSEETQYF. The full variable domain, in which reference TRBV18 and TRBJ2-5 provide the parts outside the CDR3, is NAGVMQNPRHLVRRRGQEARLRCSPMKGHSHVYWYRQLPEEGLKFMVYLQKENIIDESGMPKERFSAEFPKEGPSILRIQQVVRGDSAAYFCASSPYGTSEETQYFGPGTRLLVL.

The chain couples TRBV29-1 to TRBJ1-1; D is possibly TRBD1 (6 bases). Germline V CDR1 and CDR2: SQVTM, ANQGSEA. Trimming removed 5 bases at V and 8 bases at J, with 24 bases between. This CDR3 has 15 amino acids. The CDR3 sequence: CSVRGLLYREGEAFF. CDR3 DNA sequence: TGCAGCGTTAGGGGTCTACTCTACAGGGAGGGGGAAGCTTTCTTT.

This sequence joins TRBV27 and TRBJ2-2; D might be TRBD1 (6 bases). V was clipped by 3 bases and J by 6 bases, with 17 bases between them. The V gene's germline CDR1 is MNHEY and CDR2 SMNVEV (reference sequence). CDR3 size: 16 residues. The CDR3 DNA is TGTGCCAGCAGTTTTGTCGAGGGGGTTTACGCCGGGGAGCTGTTTTTT. As protein: CASSFVEGVYAGELFF.

The chain is built from TRBV19 and TRBJ2-5; TRBD1 agrees at 11 bases. Germline CDR1 is LNHDA and CDR2 is SQIVND (reference sequence). The CDR3 extends over 15 amino acids. With V trimmed by 5 bases and J by 5 bases, 7 bases remained unmatched. For the CDR3, the DNA is TGTGCCAGTAGTGGCTGGACAGGGGGCGGGGAGACCCAGTACTTC. Its protein product is CASSGWTGGGETQYF.